This entry describes one T cell receptor (beta chain). Its target is unknown. The sample comes from a study of beta chain features in type 1 diabetes. The CDR3 has 15 amino acids. The germline gives CDR1 SGHRS, CDR2 YFSETQ. Trimming shortened V by 2 bases and J by 2 bases, and 10 bases separated the two germline ends. Expressed TCRB transcripts were sequenced after all isolated RNA was converted to cDNA. The average read count of naive, central memory and regulatory T cell samples was about 3.3 million. TCRdb keeps only in-frame clones here, not all; method: immunoSEQ multiplex PCR. The sample contains 640,000 or so clones, roughly 13% of which appear only once. Whole-study results and caveats: When Type 1 diabetes patients were examined, their TCRB CDR3s proved moderately but significantly shorter in all four CD4+ subsets.

The specimen sequenced was naive CD4+ T cells from blood. The TCR sequence derives from a man between 18 and 35 years old with type 1 diabetes. J is TRBJ2-2 and V is TRBV5-1, with D perhaps matching TRBD2 (5 bases). The CDR3 bases are TGCGCCAGCAGCTTAGGCGGAGGTAACACCGGGGAGCTGTTTTTT. Translation: CASSLGGGNTGELFF.